The rows below give T cell receptor beta chains drawn from one sample of a study of CD8 T cells in Susac syndrome. One entry per CDR3 protein results from TCRdb running MiXCR on the immunoSEQ multiplex PCR reads. This table holds 100,000 or so distinct CDR3 sequences, 80% to 95% found once. Sequencing used CD4+ T cells from PBMCs. These receptors came from a human donor in good health. The CDR3 runs from the conserved cysteine through the conserved F or W. Each record gives: D gene, J gene, V gene, clone size, CDR3 DNA, CDR3 protein. A D gene is named only where the DNA matches it firmly. The listing skips clone size in some rows; elsewhere it reads once, few, many or a size class.

d_gene: .; j_gene: TRBJ2-3; v_gene: TRBV5-1; abundance: .; CDR3nt: TGCGCCAGCAGCTTGGGGTCCCCAGATACGCAGTATTTT; CDR3aa: CASSLGSPDTQYF
d_gene: .; j_gene: TRBJ2-5; v_gene: TRBV12-3/TRBV12-4; abundance: .; CDR3nt: TGTGCCAGCAGTTTACAGCCTCAAGAGACCCAGTACTTC; CDR3aa: CASSLQPQETQYF
d_gene: .; j_gene: TRBJ1-1; v_gene: TRBV5-6; abundance: .; CDR3nt: TGTGCCAGCACTAATCAGGGAGTCACTGAAGCTTTCTTT; CDR3aa: CASTNQGVTEAFF
d_gene: .; j_gene: TRBJ1-4; v_gene: TRBV20-1; abundance: .; CDR3nt: TGCAGTGCGGAAGAGACTGAAAAACTGTTTTTT; CDR3aa: CSAEETEKLFF
d_gene: .; j_gene: TRBJ1-2; v_gene: TRBV4-1; abundance: .; CDR3nt: TGCGCCAGCAGCCCACCGACTAACTATGGCTACACCTTC; CDR3aa: CASSPPTNYGYTF
d_gene: TRBD2; j_gene: TRBJ2-1; v_gene: TRBV6-2/TRBV6-3; abundance: .; CDR3nt: TGTGCCAGCAACCCTGTAGCGGGAGGCCTGGCGGAGGGGCAGTTCTTC; CDR3aa: CASNPVAGGLAEGQFF
d_gene: .; j_gene: TRBJ2-1; v_gene: TRBV5-8; abundance: .; CDR3nt: TGTGCCAGCAGCGCGAGCACCTACAATGAGCAGTTCTTC; CDR3aa: CASSASTYNEQFF
d_gene: .; j_gene: TRBJ1-6; v_gene: TRBV3-1; abundance: .; CDR3nt: TGTGCCAGCACCCCTTCAGGGTACAATTCACCCCTCCACTTT; CDR3aa: CASTPSGYNSPLHF
d_gene: .; j_gene: TRBJ1-3; v_gene: TRBV18; abundance: .; CDR3nt: TGTGCCAGCTCACCGGCTAACTCTGGAAACACCATATATTTT; CDR3aa: CASSPANSGNTIYF
d_gene: .; j_gene: TRBJ2-5; v_gene: TRBV21-1; abundance: .; CDR3nt: TGTGCCAGCAGCAAAGCGGGGACAGGGGTGGAGGGCCAAGAGACCCAGTACTTC; CDR3aa: CASSKAGTGVEGQETQYF
d_gene: TRBD2; j_gene: TRBJ2-2; v_gene: TRBV7-6; abundance: once; CDR3nt: TGTGCCAGCAGCCCGCACGGCCCAGGGGGCGCAGGGCTAGCGGGAGTAGCCGGGGAGCTGTTTTTT; CDR3aa: CASSPHGPGGAGLAGVAGELFF
d_gene: .; j_gene: TRBJ1-2; v_gene: TRBV24-1; abundance: once; CDR3nt: TGTGCCACCGGGCCCCCCCCTGGGGGCTACACCTTC; CDR3aa: CATGPPPGGYTF
d_gene: TRBD1; j_gene: TRBJ1-5; v_gene: TRBV10-3; abundance: once; CDR3nt: TGTGCCAACGGACAGGAGGTTGGCCAGCCCCAGCATTTT; CDR3aa: CANGQEVGQPQHF
d_gene: TRBD1; j_gene: TRBJ1-2; v_gene: TRBV7-2; abundance: .; CDR3nt: TGTGCCAGCAGCTCGCCGACAGGGGGCTCATATGGCTACACCTTC; CDR3aa: CASSSPTGGSYGYTF
d_gene: .; j_gene: TRBJ2-1; v_gene: TRBV12-3/TRBV12-4; abundance: .; CDR3nt: TGTGCCAGCACCCAAGGCGGAGGGGCTTCCAGGAATGAGCAGTTCTTC; CDR3aa: CASTQGGGASRNEQFF
d_gene: .; j_gene: TRBJ2-2; v_gene: TRBV4-3; abundance: .; CDR3nt: TGCGCCAGCAGCCAAGGGCGGGGCTACACCGGGGAGCTGTTTTTT; CDR3aa: CASSQGRGYTGELFF
d_gene: .; j_gene: TRBJ2-6; v_gene: TRBV5-1; abundance: few; CDR3nt: TGCGCCAGCAGCTTGTCTCTCTCTGGGGCCAACGTCCTGACTTTC; CDR3aa: CASSLSLSGANVLTF
d_gene: TRBD2; j_gene: TRBJ2-4; v_gene: TRBV5-1; abundance: .; CDR3nt: TGCGCCAGCAGCCCTGGACTAGCGGGAGGTATCGGAAACATTCAGTACTTC; CDR3aa: CASSPGLAGGIGNIQYF
d_gene: TRBD1; j_gene: TRBJ1-2; v_gene: TRBV7-2; abundance: .; CDR3nt: TGTGCCAGCAGACAGGGGACAGGCGGCTACACCTTC; CDR3aa: CASRQGTGGYTF
d_gene: .; j_gene: TRBJ2-3; v_gene: TRBV6-2/TRBV6-3; abundance: .; CDR3nt: TGTGCCAGCAGCCCGTTACAAGGACCCGTGACAGATACGCAGTATTTT; CDR3aa: CASSPLQGPVTDTQYF
d_gene: .; j_gene: TRBJ1-5; v_gene: TRBV6-1; abundance: few; CDR3nt: TGTGCCAGCAGGGACCGGGCCACTAATCAGCCCCAGCATTTT; CDR3aa: CASRDRATNQPQHF
d_gene: .; j_gene: TRBJ2-7; v_gene: TRBV5-1; abundance: .; CDR3nt: TGCGCCAGCAGCTTGGAGGCTAGGCGAATGGACGAGCAGTACTTC; CDR3aa: CASSLEARRMDEQYF
d_gene: TRBD2; j_gene: TRBJ2-5; v_gene: TRBV2; abundance: .; CDR3nt: TGTGCCAGCAGAAGTTCTAGCGGACCTCGGGGGGAGACCCAGTACTTC; CDR3aa: CASRSSSGPRGETQYF
d_gene: .; j_gene: TRBJ2-7; v_gene: TRBV14; abundance: .; CDR3nt: TGTGCCAGCAGCCAAGATAAACAGGCGATCTACGAGCAGTACTTC; CDR3aa: CASSQDKQAIYEQYF
d_gene: TRBD1; j_gene: TRBJ2-3; v_gene: TRBV5-6; abundance: once; CDR3nt: TGTGCCAGCAGCTTGCCGGGACAGGGACCCACAGATACGCAGTATTTT; CDR3aa: CASSLPGQGPTDTQYF
d_gene: TRBD1; j_gene: TRBJ2-4; v_gene: TRBV20-1; abundance: .; CDR3nt: TGCAGTGCCACTAGCCCAGGGGGCGCAAGTGGATACATTCAGTACTTC; CDR3aa: CSATSPGGASGYIQYF